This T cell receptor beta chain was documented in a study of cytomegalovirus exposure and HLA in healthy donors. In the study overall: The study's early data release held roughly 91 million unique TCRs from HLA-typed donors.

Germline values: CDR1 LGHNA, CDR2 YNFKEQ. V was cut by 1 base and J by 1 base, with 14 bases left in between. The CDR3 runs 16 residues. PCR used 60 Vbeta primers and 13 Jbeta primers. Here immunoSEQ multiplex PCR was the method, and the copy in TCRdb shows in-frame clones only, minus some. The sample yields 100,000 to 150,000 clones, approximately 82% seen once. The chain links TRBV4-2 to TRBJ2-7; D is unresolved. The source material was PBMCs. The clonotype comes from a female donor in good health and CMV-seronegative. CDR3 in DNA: TGTGCCAGCAGCCAAGGGGTCCTAGTTGGGTCCTACGAGCAGTACTTC. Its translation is CASSQGVLVGSYEQYF.